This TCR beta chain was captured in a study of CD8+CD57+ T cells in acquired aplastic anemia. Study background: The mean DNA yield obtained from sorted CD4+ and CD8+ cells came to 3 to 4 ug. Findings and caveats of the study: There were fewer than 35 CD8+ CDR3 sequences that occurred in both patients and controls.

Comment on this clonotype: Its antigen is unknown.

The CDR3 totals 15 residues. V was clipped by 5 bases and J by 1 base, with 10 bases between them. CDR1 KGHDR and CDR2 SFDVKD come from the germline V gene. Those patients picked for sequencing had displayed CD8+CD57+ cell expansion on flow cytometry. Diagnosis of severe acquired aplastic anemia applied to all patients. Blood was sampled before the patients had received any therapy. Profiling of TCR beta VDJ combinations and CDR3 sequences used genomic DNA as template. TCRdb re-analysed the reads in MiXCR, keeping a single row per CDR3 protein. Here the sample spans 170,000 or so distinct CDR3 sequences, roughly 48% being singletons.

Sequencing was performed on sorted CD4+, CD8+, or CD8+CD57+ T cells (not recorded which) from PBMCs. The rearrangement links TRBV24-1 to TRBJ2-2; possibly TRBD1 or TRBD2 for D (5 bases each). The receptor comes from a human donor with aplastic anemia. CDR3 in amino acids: CATSAEGLNTGELFF. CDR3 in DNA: TGTGCCACCAGTGCAGAGGGGTTGAACACCGGGGAGCTGTTTTTT.